This TCR beta chain emerged from a study of blood T cell repertoires in COVID-19 (dated by TCRdb to the early 2020s). Study-wide context: Samples from collaborators originated in the United States, Italy and Spain and spanned both the acute and convalescent phases of COVID-19. Where available, HLA class I and class II types were taken from metadata supplied by the sample provider and were not determined by assay-based typing. The repertoires were made available in a free public database intended to serve as a resource for research on the immune response to SARS-CoV-2. The sample metadata nearly always contained a de-identified subject ID, COVID-19 status, age in years and sex. The material from the prospective study consisted of cDNA or gDNA derived from T cells, B-cell-depleted T cells, or PBMCs. The samples were drawn from two sources: the first 160 participants of the ongoing ImmuneRACE study, and approximately 1,300 subjects contributed by 6 global collaborators. Subjects who had been exposed to COVID-19, were actively infected with it, or had recovered from it provided the deeply sampled blood TCRbeta repertoires that made up the dataset. What the authors observed across the whole study: Clinical and demographic metadata were provided uncurated, with the amount varying by source and participant.

Looking up the germline V gene yields CDR1 SGHRS and CDR2 YFSETQ. CDR3 length: 12 amino acids, cysteine to phenylalanine. The sequence is cut down to CDR3 DNA, 36 bases in frame from base 1. The germline V and J ends show losses of 1 base and 7 bases respectively, and no gene match explains 1 base of the junction. TCRbeta CDR3 regions were amplified from genomic DNA using the immunoSEQ Assay, a bias-controlled multiplex PCR. The original methods were these. Within the assay, amplification of reference gene primers was used to estimate how many nucleated cells each sample contained. To quantify the absolute abundance of each unique TCRbeta CDR3 rearrangement, sequence reads were collapsed and filtered. For each sample, productive Simpson clonality was calculated by taking the square root of Simpson's diversity index across productive rearrangements. The source is immuneACCESS, and TCRdb retained only in-frame sequences with V and J called. Part of the clones is not carried over; for the studies checked, unresolved V genes explain less than half of this, and the remainder is unexplained. That table furnishes V, J and clone size, whereas the DNA furnished D and trimming. The sample yields about 93,000 clones; under 90% were counted once. The biggest ten clones account for approximately 1.5% of the sample.

Points on this clone: Its specific antigen is unknown. Base qualities are not at hand, and no much larger clone is one base apart.

Whole blood was collected in K2EDTA tubes by collaborating institutions according to the institutions' own protocols. For TCRbeta analysis, collaborators shipped samples in one of three forms: frozen whole blood, isolated PBMCs, or DNA extracted from either of those sample types. The specimen sequenced was peripheral blood. This receptor chain uses TRBV5-1 and TRBJ1-2; a stretch of 7 junction bases matches TRBD1. The source of this sequence is a human donor with active COVID-19. The donor label of this sample is uncertain. Read as DNA, the sequence is TGCGCCAGCAGCTTGAACAGGGGTGGCTACACCTTC. This yields the protein CASSLNRGGYTF.